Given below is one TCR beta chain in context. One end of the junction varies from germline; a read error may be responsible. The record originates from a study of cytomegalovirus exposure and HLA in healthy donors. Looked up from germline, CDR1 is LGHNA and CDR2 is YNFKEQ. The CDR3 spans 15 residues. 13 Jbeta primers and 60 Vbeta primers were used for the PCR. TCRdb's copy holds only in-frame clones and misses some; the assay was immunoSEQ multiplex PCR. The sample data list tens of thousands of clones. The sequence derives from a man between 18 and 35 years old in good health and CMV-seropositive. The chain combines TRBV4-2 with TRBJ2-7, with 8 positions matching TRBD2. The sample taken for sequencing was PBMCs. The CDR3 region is CASNQDSGSSYEQYF. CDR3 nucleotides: TGTGCCAGCAACCAAGACAGCGGGAGCTCCTACGAGCAGTACTTC.